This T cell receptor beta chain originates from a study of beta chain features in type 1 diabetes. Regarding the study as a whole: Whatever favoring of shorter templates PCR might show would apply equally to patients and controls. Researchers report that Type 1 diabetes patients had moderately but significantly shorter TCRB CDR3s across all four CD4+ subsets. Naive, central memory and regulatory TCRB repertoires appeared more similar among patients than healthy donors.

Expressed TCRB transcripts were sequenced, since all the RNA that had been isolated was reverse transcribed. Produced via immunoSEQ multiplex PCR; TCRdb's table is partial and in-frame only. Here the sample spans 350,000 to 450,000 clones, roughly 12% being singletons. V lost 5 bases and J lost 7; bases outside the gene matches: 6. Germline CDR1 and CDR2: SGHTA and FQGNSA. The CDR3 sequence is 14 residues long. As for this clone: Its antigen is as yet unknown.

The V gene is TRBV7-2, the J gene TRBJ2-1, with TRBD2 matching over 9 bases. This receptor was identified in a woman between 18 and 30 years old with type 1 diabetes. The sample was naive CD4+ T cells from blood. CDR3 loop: CASSRTSGPNEQFF. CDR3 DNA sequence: TGTGCCAGCAGCCGTACTAGCGGGCCGAATGAGCAGTTCTTC.